Listed here are 3 T cell receptor beta chains from one sample, sequenced in a study of T cell responses to AZD1222 COVID-19 vaccine. Produced via immunoSEQ multiplex PCR; TCRdb's table is partial and in-frame only. Altogether around 94,000 clones are present, roughly 84% being singletons, with the ten largest covering about 17%. This sample comprised peripheral blood, obtained on day 0 of AZD1222 vaccination. The receptor set was obtained from an adult in good health.

The chain links TRBV20-1 to TRBJ2-3; no firm D call. The CDR3 length is 15 residues. V lost 3 bases, J lost 4 bases, and 17 bases lay in between. The germline gives CDR1 DFQATT, CDR2 SNEGSKA (reference sequence). This CDR3 reads CSASELHSAADTQYF. The CDR3 DNA reads as TGCAGTGCTAGTGAGCTTCATTCTGCCGCAGATACGCAGTATTTT.

This sequence joins TRBV24-1 and TRBJ2-2, with D possibly being TRBD1 (6 bases). Trimming shortened V by 1 base and J by 5 bases, and 19 bases separated the two germline ends. Per germline, CDR1 KGHDR and CDR2 SFDVKD. This CDR3 comprises 18 residues. CDR3 nucleotide sequence: TGTGCCACCAGTGATTTAGGACAGACTCCCGTCGGGACCGGGGAGCTGTTTTTT. As protein: CATSDLGQTPVGTGELFF.

This clone ranks as medium-sized. The rearrangement joins TRBV4-3 to TRBJ2-7; D ambiguous. This CDR3 region has 13 residues. V was trimmed by 0 bases and J by 7 bases, leaving 10 bases between them. Germline loops: CDR1 LGHNA, CDR2 YSLEER. CDR3 nucleotides: TGCGCCAGCAGCCAAGAACCCGAAAGGGAGCAGTACTTC. This encodes CASSQEPEREQYF.